This T cell receptor (beta chain) was identified in a study of blood T cell repertoires in COVID-19. Sequenced by immunoSEQ multiplex PCR; TCRdb stores in-frame clones only, minus some. The sample consists of approximately 160,000 clones, around 88% of them appearing once. Material: PBMCs or T cells enriched from blood (not recorded which). This clonotype was sampled from a woman aged 45-59 years in a cohort exposed to, infected with or recovered from COVID-19 (not recorded which).

The CDR3 protein is CASSFVTAGGTGDTQYF. The CDR3 DNA is TGTGCCAGCAGTTTTGTTACTGCGGGTGGGACTGGGGATACGCAGTATTTT. J is TRBJ2-3 and V is TRBV27, with D possibly matching TRBD2 (6 bases). The CDR3 extends over 17 amino acids. Per germline, CDR1 MNHEY and CDR2 SMNVEV (reference sequence). The ends were cut back, 3 bases at V and 6 bases at J, with 22 bases in the middle.